The present TCR beta chain was sequenced within a study of T cells in narcolepsy. Some clones are missing from TCRdb's copy, which holds only in-frame ones; the method was immunoSEQ multiplex PCR. Here the sample spans tens of thousands of clones, approximately 88% being singletons. CDR1 and CDR2 from the germline V gene are MNHEY and SVGAGI. The germline V and J ends were trimmed by 4 bases and 2 bases, with 12 bases remaining between them. The CDR3 contains 14 residues. J is TRBJ2-7 and V is TRBV6-5, with D possibly being TRBD2 (6 bases). The specimen was CD45RA- memory CD4+ T cells from PBMCs. The clonotype comes from a human donor with narcolepsy. CDR3 nucleotide sequence: TGTGCCAGCAGTTCGGGTGGGACTCCCTACGAGCAGTACTTC. This codes for CASSSGGTPYEQYF.